A selection of T cell receptor beta chains follows, all from one sample in a study of cytomegalovirus exposure and HLA in healthy donors. Clones were sequenced by immunoSEQ multiplex PCR, and TCRdb holds only the in-frame ones, with some missing. The sample carries about 170,000 clones, roughly 81% recorded once. Sequencing used PBMCs. These TCRs come from a woman aged 18-29 years in good health and CMV-seropositive. CDR3s include the opening cysteine and the closing phenylalanine or tryptophan. The D gene is left open where the match is weak. Rows give clone size only sometimes, using once, few, many, or a class for an expanded clone.

V	size	D	J	CDR3	DNA
TRBV19	.	TRBD2	TRBJ2-5	CATGRGGEETQYF	TGTGCCACCGGGCGGGGGGGCGAAGAGACCCAGTACTTC
TRBV4-1	.	TRBD1	TRBJ1-1	CASSPGTGTTEAFF	TGCGCCAGCAGCCCCGGGACAGGGACAACTGAAGCTTTCTTT
TRBV9	.	.	TRBJ1-3	CASGRPGKGNTIYF	TGTGCCAGCGGGAGGCCAGGGAAGGGAAACACCATATATTTT
TRBV7-3	.	TRBD1	TRBJ2-3	CASSLNPGTGVSDTQYF	TGTGCCAGCAGCTTAAATCCGGGGACAGGGGTTTCAGATACGCAGTATTTT
TRBV5-1	.	.	TRBJ2-2	CASSFTGTGELFF	TGCGCCAGCAGCTTTACCGGGACCGGGGAGCTGTTTTTT
TRBV7-2	.	.	TRBJ2-2	CASSPSWGGSGELFF	TGTGCCAGCAGCCCCTCCTGGGGCGGATCCGGGGAGCTGTTTTTT
TRBV7-8	.	TRBD1	TRBJ1-1	CASSRTGVNTEAFF	TGTGCCAGCAGCCGAACAGGGGTGAACACTGAAGCTTTCTTT
TRBV19	.	.	TRBJ1-1	CASWDSGRGTEAFF	TGTGCCAGTTGGGATTCAGGGCGCGGCACTGAAGCTTTCTTT
TRBV7-6	.	TRBD2	TRBJ2-3	CASSSGGSTDTQYF	TGTGCCAGCTCTAGCGGGGGGAGCACAGATACGCAGTATTTT
TRBV19	.	.	TRBJ2-1	CASTSVGYANEQFF	TGTGCCAGTACCTCGGTCGGGTACGCCAATGAGCAGTTCTTC
TRBV21-1	.	.	TRBJ1-6	CASSKATGLRNSPLHF	TGTGCCAGCAGCAAAGCCACAGGGCTTCGAAATTCACCCCTCCACTTT
TRBV5-6	.	.	TRBJ1-2	CASSQGNYGYTF	TGTGCCAGCAGCCAGGGAAACTATGGCTACACCTTC
TRBV7-8	once	TRBD1	TRBJ2-7	CASSLVRGDSSYEQYF	TGTGCCAGCAGCTTAGTTCGTGGGGACAGCTCCTACGAGCAGTATTTC
TRBV15	.	TRBD1	TRBJ2-5	CATSRRPGGAVLGRQETQYF	TGTGCCACCAGCAGACGCCCAGGGGGCGCGGTACTCGGAAGGCAAGAGACCCAGTACTTC
TRBV6-1	.	.	TRBJ1-5	CASSEARGRGTGNQPQHF	TGTGCCAGCAGTGAAGCCAGAGGGCGCGGTACTGGCAATCAGCCCCAGCATTTT
TRBV28	.	TRBD1	TRBJ2-3	CASTSPGQATDTQYF	TGTGCCAGCACCTCTCCGGGACAGGCCACAGATACGCAGTATTTT
TRBV2	once	.	TRBJ2-1	CASSPRDLSYNEQFF	TGTGCCAGCAGTCCCCGGGACTTATCCTACAATGAGCAGTTCTTC
TRBV7-8	.	.	TRBJ2-7	CASSSVSRHSYEQYF	TGTGCCAGCAGCTCAGTGAGTCGACATTCCTACGAGCAGTACTTC
TRBV6-1	.	TRBD2	TRBJ2-7	CASSDPRRGTDYEQYF	TGTGCCAGCAGTGACCCCCGGCGGGGGACGGACTACGAGCAGTACTTC
TRBV6-1	.	TRBD1	TRBJ2-5	CASSDGPGQGETQYF	TGTGCCAGCAGTGACGGACCGGGACAGGGAGAGACCCAGTACTTC
TRBV10-3	.	TRBD2	TRBJ2-3	CAIGLAGDRTDTQYF	TGTGCCATCGGTCTAGCGGGGGACCGCACAGATACGCAGTATTTT
TRBV5-4	.	.	TRBJ2-7	CASSLSRGEAYEQYF	TGTGCCAGCAGCTTGAGCCGGGGAGAAGCTTACGAGCAGTACTTC
TRBV30	.	TRBD1	TRBJ1-1	CAWRQGARTEAFF	TGTGCCTGGCGACAGGGGGCCAGGACTGAAGCTTTCTTT
TRBV13	.	.	TRBJ2-2	CASSLTGITGELFF	TGTGCCAGCAGCTTGACGGGGATCACCGGGGAGCTGTTTTTT
TRBV9	.	TRBD1	TRBJ1-5	CASSAGQGRGNQPQHF	TGTGCCAGCAGCGCCGGACAGGGAAGGGGAAATCAGCCCCAGCATTTT
TRBV18	.	TRBD2	TRBJ2-7	CASSPTRTSGGEQYF	TGTGCCAGCTCACCGACCCGGACTAGCGGGGGCGAGCAGTACTTC
TRBV7-9	.	.	TRBJ2-1	CASSRSEVWRGNNEQFF	TGTGCCAGCAGCCGGTCGGAGGTTTGGAGGGGCAACAATGAGCAGTTCTTC
TRBV7-8	few	.	TRBJ1-6	CASAEFGGGDSPLHF	TGTGCCAGCGCAGAGTTTGGGGGAGGGGATTCACCCCTCCACTTT
TRBV10-2	.	.	TRBJ2-2	CASSDRRGTGELFF	TGCGCCAGCAGTGATAGGAGGGGCACCGGGGAGCTGTTTTTT
TRBV7-2	.	.	TRBJ1-2	CASSLDGGAPYGYTF	TGTGCCAGCAGCTTAGACGGCGGGGCCCCCTATGGCTACACCTTC
TRBV19	.	TRBD1	TRBJ1-5	CATDRGGNQPQHF	TGTGCTACCGACAGGGGAGGCAATCAGCCCCAGCATTTT
TRBV30	.	.	TRBJ1-5	CAWSSDSNQPQHF	TGTGCCTGGAGTAGCGATAGCAATCAGCCCCAGCATTTT
TRBV21-1	.	.	TRBJ1-1	CASSLPGTGSTEAFF	TGTGCCAGCAGCTTACCCGGGACAGGGAGCACTGAAGCTTTCTTT
TRBV18	.	.	TRBJ1-1	CASSPSTNTEAFF	TGTGCCAGCTCACCATCCACTAACACTGAAGCTTTCTTT
TRBV7-2	.	.	TRBJ1-4	CASSLRRNEKLFF	TGTGCCAGCAGCTTACGGAGAAATGAAAAACTGTTTTTT
TRBV10-3	once	TRBD2	TRBJ2-5	CAISGISGGIGDDQYF	TGTGCCATCAGTGGGATTAGCGGGGGGATAGGAGACGACCAGTACTTC
TRBV6-1	.	.	TRBJ2-7	CASKQYEQYF	TGTGCTAGCAAACAGTACGAGCAGTACTTC
TRBV7-2	.	TRBD1	TRBJ1-4	CASSQGQIDNEKLFF	TGTGCCAGCAGCCAGGGACAGATCGATAATGAAAAACTGTTTTTT
TRBV5-4	.	.	TRBJ1-1	CASSPTGTRRAFF	TGTGCCAGCAGCCCAACGGGGACACGGCGGGCTTTCTTT
TRBV7-2	once	.	TRBJ2-1	CASSGAARKSLGEQFF	TGTGCCAGCAGCGGGGCGGCACGTAAATCCCTGGGTGAGCAGTTCTTC
TRBV5-6	.	.	TRBJ1-2	CASSLASGFDGYTF	TGTGCCAGCAGCTTGGCCTCAGGGTTCGATGGCTACACCTTC
TRBV5-4	.	TRBD2	TRBJ2-7	CASSLTPGLAVSYEQYF	TGTGCCAGCAGCTTGACGCCGGGACTAGCAGTATCCTACGAGCAGTACTTC
TRBV7-2	once	.	TRBJ1-4	CASSYRVSEEKLFF	TGTGCCAGCAGCTACCGGGTCTCAGAGGAAAAACTGTTTTTT
TRBV27	.	TRBD2	TRBJ2-7	CASSLHLAGTYEQYF	TGTGCCAGCAGTCTCCATTTAGCGGGGACCTACGAGCAGTACTTC
TRBV19	once	TRBD1	TRBJ1-5	CASSIWDSNSNQPQHF	TGTGCCAGTAGTATATGGGACAGTAATAGCAATCAGCCCCAGCATTTT
TRBV5-1	.	.	TRBJ2-7	CASGGLHPYEQYF	TGCGCCAGCGGCGGTCTCCATCCCTACGAGCAGTACTTC
TRBV21-1	once	.	TRBJ1-4	CASSGASARGQVSEKLFF	TGTGCCAGCAGCGGAGCGAGCGCGAGGGGACAGGTTAGTGAAAAACTGTTTTTT
TRBV5-4	.	TRBD1	TRBJ2-7	CASSLGQGHYEQYF	TGTGCCAGCAGCTTAGGACAGGGTCACTACGAGCAGTACTTC
TRBV5-8	.	TRBD1	TRBJ1-5	CASSLDFGDRAFHWNQPQHF	TGTGCCAGCAGCTTGGACTTCGGGGACAGGGCTTTTCATTGGAATCAGCCCCAGCATTTT
TRBV5-1	.	.	TRBJ2-4	CASSNPTGDIQYF	TGCGCCAGCAGCAACCCCACGGGAGACATTCAGTACTTC
TRBV5-1	.	.	TRBJ1-2	CASSLGAGYYGYTF	TGCGCCAGCAGCTTGGGTGCCGGGTACTATGGCTACACCTTC
TRBV4-2	.	TRBD2	TRBJ2-1	CASSQTSGGAREQFF	TGTGCCAGCAGCCAAACTAGCGGGGGGGCGCGAGAGCAGTTCTTC
TRBV6-5	.	TRBD2	TRBJ2-5	CASSHLAGGSQETQYF	TGTGCCAGCAGTCACTTGGCGGGGGGCTCTCAAGAGACCCAGTACTTC
TRBV4-3	once	.	TRBJ2-7	CASSQKRQASYEQYF	TGCGCCAGCAGCCAAAAAAGACAGGCCTCCTACGAGCAGTACTTC